This T cell receptor (beta chain) emerged from a study of regulatory T cells in long-lasting Graves disease. Background on the study: Persistent Graves' disease denoted over 5 years of antithyroid drugs plus positive TSH receptor antibodies. Study outcomes and limitations: Accuracy may have been reduced by the small sample size.

Building the TCR beta libraries relied on iRepertoire HTBI primers, and CDR3 regions underwent Arm-PCR. TCRdb re-analysed the multiplex PCR reads in MiXCR, keeping a single row per CDR3 protein. The sample has over 650,000 distinct CDR3 sequences; about 30% are singletons. This clonotype was picked up many times. Its antigen is not known. Per the germline V gene, CDR1 is KGHDR and CDR2 is SFDVKD. The CDR3 runs 11 residues. Trimming removed 3 bases from V and 8 bases from J, with 7 bases in between. This sample's time point: persistent/refractory GD, antithyroid drugs over 5 years with positive TRAb. PBMCs provided the RNA from which the TCR library was made.

Source: peripheral blood mononuclear cells (PBMCs), taken when the disease was refractory, from a patient treated with antithyroid drugs. The clonotype originates from a female donor with Graves disease. The V gene is TRBV24-1, the J gene TRBJ2-7; TRBD1 or TRBD2 may be the D gene (5 bases each). The CDR3 protein is CATSDLGQQYF. CDR3 DNA sequence: TGTGCCACCAGTGATCTGGGACAGCAGTACTTC.